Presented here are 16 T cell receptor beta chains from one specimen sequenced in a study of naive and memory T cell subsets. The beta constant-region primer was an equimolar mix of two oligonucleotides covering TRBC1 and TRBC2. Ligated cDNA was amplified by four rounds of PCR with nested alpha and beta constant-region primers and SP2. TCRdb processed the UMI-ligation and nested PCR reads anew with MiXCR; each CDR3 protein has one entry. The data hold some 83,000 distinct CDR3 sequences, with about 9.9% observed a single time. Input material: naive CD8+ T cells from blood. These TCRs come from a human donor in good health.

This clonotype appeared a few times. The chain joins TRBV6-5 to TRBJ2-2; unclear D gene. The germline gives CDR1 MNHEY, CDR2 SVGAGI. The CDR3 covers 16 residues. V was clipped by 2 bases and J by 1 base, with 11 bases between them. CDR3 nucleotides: TGTGCCAGCAGTTACGGCCCCGATAAGAACACCGGGGAGCTGTTTTTT. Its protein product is CASSYGPDKNTGELFF.

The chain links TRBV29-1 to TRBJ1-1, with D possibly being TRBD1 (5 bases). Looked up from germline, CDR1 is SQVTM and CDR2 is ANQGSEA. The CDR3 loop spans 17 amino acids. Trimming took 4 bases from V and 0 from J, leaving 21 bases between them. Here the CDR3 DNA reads TGCAGCGTTGTATGGCTCGAGGAAGGGGACCTGAACACTGAAGCTTTCTTT. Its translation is CSVVWLEEGDLNTEAFF.

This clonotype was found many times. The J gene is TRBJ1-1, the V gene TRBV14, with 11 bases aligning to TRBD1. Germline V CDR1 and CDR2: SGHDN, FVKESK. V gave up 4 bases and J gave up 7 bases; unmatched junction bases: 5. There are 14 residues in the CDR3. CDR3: CASSLRDRGNEAFF. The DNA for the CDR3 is TGTGCCAGCAGCCTACGGGACAGGGGGAATGAAGCTTTCTTT.

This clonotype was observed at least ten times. The CDR3 is CSVELTGGNYGYTF. The CDR3 region has the DNA TGCAGCGTTGAGTTGACAGGGGGCAACTATGGCTACACCTTC. V gene TRBV29-1 combines with J gene TRBJ1-2; the match to TRBD1 covers 10 bases. CDR1 is SQVTM and CDR2 is ANQGSEA in the germline V gene. CDR3 size: 14 residues. Trimming cost V 3 bases and J 2 bases; bases outside gene matches: 3.

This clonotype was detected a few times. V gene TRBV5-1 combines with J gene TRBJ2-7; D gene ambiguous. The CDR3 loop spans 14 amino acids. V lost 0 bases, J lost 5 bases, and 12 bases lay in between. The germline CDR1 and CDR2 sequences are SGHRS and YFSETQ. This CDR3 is CASSLVPERNEQYF. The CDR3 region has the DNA TGCGCCAGCAGCTTGGTTCCCGAAAGGAACGAGCAGTACTTC.

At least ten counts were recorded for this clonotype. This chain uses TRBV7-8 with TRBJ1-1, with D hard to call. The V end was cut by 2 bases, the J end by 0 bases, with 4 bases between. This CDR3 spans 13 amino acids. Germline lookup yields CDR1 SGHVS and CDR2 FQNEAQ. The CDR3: CASSLRLNTEAFF. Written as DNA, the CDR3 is TGTGCCAGCAGCTTAAGGCTGAACACTGAAGCTTTCTTT.

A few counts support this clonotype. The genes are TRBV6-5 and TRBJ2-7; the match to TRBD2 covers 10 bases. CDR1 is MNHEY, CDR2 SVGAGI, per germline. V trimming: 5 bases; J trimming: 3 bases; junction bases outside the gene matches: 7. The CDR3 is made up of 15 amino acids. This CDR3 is CASSESGTSVYEQYF. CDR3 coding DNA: TGTGCCAGCAGTGAGTCCGGGACTAGCGTCTACGAGCAGTACTTC.

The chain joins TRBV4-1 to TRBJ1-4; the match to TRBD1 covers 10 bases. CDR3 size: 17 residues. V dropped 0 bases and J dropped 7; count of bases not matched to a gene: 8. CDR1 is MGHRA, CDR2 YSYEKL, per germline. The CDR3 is CASSQEGLGQGSEKLFF. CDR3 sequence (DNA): TGCGCCAGCAGCCAAGAAGGATTGGGACAGGGGTCTGAAAAACTGTTTTTT.

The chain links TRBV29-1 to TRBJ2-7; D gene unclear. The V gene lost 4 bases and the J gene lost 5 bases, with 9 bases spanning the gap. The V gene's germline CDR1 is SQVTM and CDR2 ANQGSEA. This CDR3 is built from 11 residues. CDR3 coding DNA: TGCAGCGTTGTGGGCAGTAACGAGCAGTACTTC. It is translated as CSVVGSNEQYF.

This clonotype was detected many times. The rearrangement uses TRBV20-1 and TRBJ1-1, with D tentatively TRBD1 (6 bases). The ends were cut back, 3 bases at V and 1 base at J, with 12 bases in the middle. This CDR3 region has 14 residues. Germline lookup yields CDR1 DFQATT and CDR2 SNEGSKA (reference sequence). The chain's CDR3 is CSASFDRTNTEAFF. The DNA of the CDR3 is TGCAGTGCTAGCTTCGACAGGACGAACACTGAAGCTTTCTTT.

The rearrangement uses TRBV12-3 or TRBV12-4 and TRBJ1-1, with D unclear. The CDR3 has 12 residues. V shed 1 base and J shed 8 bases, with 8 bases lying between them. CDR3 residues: CASSLGQNEAFF. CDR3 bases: TGTGCCAGCAGTTTAGGGCAGAACGAAGCTTTCTTT.

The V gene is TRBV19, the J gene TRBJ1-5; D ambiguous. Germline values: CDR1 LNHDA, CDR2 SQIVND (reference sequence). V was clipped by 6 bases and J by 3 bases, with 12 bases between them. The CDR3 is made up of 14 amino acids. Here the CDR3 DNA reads TGTGCCAGTAGCGAGAAGAGGGTCAATCAGCCCCAGCATTTT. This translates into CASSEKRVNQPQHF. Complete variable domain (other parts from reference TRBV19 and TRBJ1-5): DGGITQSPKYLFRKEGQNVTLSCEQNLNHDAMYWYRQDPGQGLRLIYYSQIVNDFQKGDIAEGYSVSREKKESFPLTVTSAQKNPTAFYLCASSEKRVNQPQHFGDGTRLSIL.

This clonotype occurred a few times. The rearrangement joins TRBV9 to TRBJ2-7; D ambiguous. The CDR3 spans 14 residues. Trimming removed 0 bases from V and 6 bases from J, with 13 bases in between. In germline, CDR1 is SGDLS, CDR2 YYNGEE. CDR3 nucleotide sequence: TGTGCCAGCAGCGTAGGTAATAGGAATCCCGAGCAGTACTTC. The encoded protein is CASSVGNRNPEQYF. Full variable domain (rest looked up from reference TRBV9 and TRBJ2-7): DSGVTQTPKHLITATGQRVTLRCSPRSGDLSVYWYQQSLDQGLQFLIQYYNGEERAKGNILERFSAQQFPDLHSELNLSSLELGDSALYFCASSVGNRNPEQYFGPGTRLTVT.

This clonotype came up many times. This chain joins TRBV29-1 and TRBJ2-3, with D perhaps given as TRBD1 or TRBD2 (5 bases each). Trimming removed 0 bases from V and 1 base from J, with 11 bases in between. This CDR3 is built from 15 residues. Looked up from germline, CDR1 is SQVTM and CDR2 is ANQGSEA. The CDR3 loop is CSVEDLGGGTDTQYF. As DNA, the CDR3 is TGCAGCGTTGAAGATCTTGGGGGAGGCACAGATACGCAGTATTTT.

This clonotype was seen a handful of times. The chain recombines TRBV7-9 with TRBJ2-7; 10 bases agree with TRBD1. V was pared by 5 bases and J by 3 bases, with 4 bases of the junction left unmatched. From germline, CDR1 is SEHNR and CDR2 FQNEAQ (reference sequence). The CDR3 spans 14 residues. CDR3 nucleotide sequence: TGTGCCAGCAGCCGTAGGGACAGGGGCTACGAGCAGTACTTC. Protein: CASSRRDRGYEQYF.

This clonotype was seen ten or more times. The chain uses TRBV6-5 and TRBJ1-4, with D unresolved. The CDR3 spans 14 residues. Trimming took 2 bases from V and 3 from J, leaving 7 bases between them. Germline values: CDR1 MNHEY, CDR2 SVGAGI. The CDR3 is CASSYSQSNEKLFF. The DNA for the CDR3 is TGTGCCAGCAGTTACAGCCAGTCTAATGAAAAACTGTTTTTT.